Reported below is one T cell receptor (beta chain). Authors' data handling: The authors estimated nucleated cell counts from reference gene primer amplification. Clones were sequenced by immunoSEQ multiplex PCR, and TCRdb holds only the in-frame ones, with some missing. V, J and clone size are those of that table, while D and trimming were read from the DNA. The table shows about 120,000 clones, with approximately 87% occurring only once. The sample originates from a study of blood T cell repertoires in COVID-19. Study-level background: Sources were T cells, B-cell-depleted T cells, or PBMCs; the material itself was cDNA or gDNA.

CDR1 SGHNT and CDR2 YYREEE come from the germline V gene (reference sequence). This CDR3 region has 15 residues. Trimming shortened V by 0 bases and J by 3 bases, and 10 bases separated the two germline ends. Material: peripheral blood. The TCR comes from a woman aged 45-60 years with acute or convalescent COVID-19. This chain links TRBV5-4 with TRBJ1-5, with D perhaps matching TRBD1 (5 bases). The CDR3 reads CASSLGGSHNQPQHF. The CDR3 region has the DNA TGTGCCAGCAGCTTGGGGGGCAGCCACAATCAGCCCCAGCATTTT.